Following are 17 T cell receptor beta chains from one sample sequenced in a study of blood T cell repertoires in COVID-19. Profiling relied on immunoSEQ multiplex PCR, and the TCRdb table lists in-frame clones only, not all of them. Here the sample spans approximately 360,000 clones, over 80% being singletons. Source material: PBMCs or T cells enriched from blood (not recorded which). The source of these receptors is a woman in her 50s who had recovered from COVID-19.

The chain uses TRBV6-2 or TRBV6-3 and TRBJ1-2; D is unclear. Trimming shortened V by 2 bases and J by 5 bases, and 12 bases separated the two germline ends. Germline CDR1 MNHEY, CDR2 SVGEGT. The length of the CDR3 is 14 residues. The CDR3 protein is CASSYVVSGYGYTF. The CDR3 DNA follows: TGTGCCAGCAGTTACGTCGTCAGCGGATATGGCTACACCTTC.

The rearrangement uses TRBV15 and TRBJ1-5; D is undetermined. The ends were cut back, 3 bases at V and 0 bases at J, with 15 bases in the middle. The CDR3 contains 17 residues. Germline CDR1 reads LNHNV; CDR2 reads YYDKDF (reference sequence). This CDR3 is CATSSRAGSYSNQPQHF. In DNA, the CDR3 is TGTGCCACCAGCAGCCGGGCGGGCAGTTATAGCAATCAGCCCCAGCATTTT.

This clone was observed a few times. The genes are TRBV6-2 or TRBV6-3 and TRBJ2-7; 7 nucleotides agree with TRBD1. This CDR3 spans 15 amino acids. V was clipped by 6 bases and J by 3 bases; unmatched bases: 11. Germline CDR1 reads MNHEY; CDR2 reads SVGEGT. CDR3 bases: TGTGCCAGCAGCCCGCGCGACAGGGCTCACTACGAGCAGTACTTC. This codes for CASSPRDRAHYEQYF.

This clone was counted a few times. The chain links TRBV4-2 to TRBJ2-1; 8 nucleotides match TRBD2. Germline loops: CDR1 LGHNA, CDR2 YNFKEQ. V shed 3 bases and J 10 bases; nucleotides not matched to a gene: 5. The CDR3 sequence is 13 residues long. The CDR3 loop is CASSQNGGEEQFF. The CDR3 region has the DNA TGTGCCAGCAGCCAGAACGGGGGGGAAGAGCAGTTCTTC.

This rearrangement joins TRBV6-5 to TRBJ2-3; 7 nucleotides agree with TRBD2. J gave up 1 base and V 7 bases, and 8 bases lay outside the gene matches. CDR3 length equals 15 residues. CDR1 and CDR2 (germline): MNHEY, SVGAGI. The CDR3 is CASTRGTTGTDTQYF. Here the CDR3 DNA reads TGTGCCAGCACAAGAGGGACTACCGGCACAGATACGCAGTATTTT.

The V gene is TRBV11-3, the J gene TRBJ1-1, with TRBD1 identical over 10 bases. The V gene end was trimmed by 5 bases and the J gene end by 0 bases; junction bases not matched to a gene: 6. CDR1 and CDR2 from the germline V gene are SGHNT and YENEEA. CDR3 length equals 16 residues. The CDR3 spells CASSRDRGDMNTEAFF. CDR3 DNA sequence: TGTGCCAGCAGCCGGGACAGGGGTGATATGAACACTGAAGCTTTCTTT.

As DNA, the CDR3 is TGTGCCAGCAGCCTAGGAAGAGAGGGCAACGTCCTGACTTTC. Translated: CASSLGREGNVLTF. This sequence joins TRBV5-5 and TRBJ2-6; D might be TRBD2 (5 bases). Germline CDR1 reads SGHKS; CDR2 reads YYEKEE (reference sequence). CDR3 length: 14 amino acids. V lost 4 bases and J lost 9, with 14 bases in between.

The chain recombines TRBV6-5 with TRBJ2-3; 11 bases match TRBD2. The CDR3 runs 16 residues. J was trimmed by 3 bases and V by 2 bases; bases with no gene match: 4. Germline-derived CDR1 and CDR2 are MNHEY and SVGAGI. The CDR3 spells CASSYILAGGTDTQYF. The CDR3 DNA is TGTGCCAGCAGTTACATCCTAGCGGGAGGTACAGATACGCAGTATTTT.

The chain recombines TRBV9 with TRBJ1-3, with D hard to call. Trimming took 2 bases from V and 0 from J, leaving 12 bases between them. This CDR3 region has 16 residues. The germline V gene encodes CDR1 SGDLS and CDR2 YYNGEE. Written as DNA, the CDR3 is TGTGCCAGCAGCGTGGTACAGAGCCCCTCTGGAAACACCATATATTTT. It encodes CASSVVQSPSGNTIYF.

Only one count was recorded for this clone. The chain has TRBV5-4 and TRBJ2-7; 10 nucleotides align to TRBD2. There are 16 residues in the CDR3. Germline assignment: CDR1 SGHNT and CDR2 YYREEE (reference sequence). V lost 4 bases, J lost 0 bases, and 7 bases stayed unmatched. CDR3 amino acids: CASSGARTSGSYEQYF. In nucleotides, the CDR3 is TGTGCCAGCAGCGGAGCTCGGACTAGCGGCTCCTACGAGCAGTACTTC.

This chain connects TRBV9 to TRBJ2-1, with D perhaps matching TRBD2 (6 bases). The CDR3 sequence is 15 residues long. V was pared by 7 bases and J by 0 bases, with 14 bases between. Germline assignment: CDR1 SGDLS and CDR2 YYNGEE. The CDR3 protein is CASAGGLSSYNEQFF. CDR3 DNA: TGTGCCAGCGCTGGGGGACTGAGCTCCTACAATGAGCAGTTCTTC.

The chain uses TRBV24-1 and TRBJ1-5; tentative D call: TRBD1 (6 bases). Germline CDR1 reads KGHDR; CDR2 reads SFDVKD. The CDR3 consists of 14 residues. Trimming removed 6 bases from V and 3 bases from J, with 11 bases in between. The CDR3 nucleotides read TGTGCCACCAGTCAGGACAGATACAATCAGCCCCAGCATTTT. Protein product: CATSQDRYNQPQHF.

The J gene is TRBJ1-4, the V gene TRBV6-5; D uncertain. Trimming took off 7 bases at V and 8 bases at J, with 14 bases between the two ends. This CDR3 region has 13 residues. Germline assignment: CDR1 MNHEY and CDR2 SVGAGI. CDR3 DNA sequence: TGTGCCAGCACCGCAGGTCATCGAGAAAAACTGTTTTTT. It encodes CASTAGHREKLFF.

CDR3 region: CASSPHTGLAGVNEQFF. DNA of the CDR3: TGTGCCAGTAGTCCTCACACCGGACTAGCGGGAGTGAATGAGCAGTTCTTC. The chain links TRBV19 to TRBJ2-1; 13 nucleotides line up with TRBD2. The germline gives CDR1 LNHDA, CDR2 SQIVND (reference sequence). This CDR3 is built from 17 residues. V gave up 5 bases and J gave up 7 bases; unmatched junction bases: 11.

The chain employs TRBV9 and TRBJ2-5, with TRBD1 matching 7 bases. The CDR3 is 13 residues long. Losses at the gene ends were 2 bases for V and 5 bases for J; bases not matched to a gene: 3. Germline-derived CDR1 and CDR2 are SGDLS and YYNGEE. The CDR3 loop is CASSVTGRETQYF. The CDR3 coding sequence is TGTGCCAGCAGCGTGACAGGGCGGGAGACCCAGTACTTC.

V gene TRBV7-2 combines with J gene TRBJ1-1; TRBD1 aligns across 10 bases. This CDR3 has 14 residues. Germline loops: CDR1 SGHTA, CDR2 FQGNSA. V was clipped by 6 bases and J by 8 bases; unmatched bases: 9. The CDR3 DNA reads TGTGCCAGCAGTTTCCATCTGGACAGGGGGGAAGCTTTCTTT. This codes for CASSFHLDRGEAFF.

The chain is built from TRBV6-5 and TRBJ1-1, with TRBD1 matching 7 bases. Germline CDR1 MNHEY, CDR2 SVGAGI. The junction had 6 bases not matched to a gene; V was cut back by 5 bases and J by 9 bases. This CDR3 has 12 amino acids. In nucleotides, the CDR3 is TGTGCCAGCAGTCAGGGGGGTTTTAAAGCTTTCTTT. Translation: CASSQGGFKAFF.